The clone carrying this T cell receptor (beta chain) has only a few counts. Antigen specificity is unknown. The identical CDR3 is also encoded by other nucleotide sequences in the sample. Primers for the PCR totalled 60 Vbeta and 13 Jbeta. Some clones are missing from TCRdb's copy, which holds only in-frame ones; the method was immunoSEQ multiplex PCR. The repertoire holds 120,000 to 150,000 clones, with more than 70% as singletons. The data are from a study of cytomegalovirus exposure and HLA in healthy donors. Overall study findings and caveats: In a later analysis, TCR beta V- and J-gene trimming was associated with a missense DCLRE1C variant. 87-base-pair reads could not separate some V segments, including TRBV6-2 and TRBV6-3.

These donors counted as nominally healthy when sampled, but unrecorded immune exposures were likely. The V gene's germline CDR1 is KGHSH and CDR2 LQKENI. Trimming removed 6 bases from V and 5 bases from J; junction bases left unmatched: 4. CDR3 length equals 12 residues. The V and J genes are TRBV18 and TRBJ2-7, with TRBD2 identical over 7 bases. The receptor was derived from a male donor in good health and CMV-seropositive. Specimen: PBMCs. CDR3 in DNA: TGTGCCAGCTCCCCTGCGGGGGACGAGCAGTACTTC. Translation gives CASSPAGDEQYF.